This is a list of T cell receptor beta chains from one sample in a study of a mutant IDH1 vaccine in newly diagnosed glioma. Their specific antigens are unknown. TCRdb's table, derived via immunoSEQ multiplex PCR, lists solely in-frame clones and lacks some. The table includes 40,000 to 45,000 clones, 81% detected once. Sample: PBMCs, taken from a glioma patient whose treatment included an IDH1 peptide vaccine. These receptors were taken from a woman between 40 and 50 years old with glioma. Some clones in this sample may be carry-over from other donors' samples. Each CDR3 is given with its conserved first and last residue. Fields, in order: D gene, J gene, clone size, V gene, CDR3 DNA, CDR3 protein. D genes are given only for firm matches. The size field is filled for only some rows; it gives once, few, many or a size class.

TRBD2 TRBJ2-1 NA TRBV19 TGTGCCAGTAGTGCAACTAGCGGAAGCTCCTACAATGAGCAGTTCTTC CASSATSGSSYNEQFF
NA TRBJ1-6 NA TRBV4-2 TGTGCCAGCAGCCAAGACCGTCGGGTATCGGGACGGAGATTCGGATCACCCCTCCACTTT CASSQDRRVSGRRFGSPLHF
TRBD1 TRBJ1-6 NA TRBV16 TGTGCCAGCAGCCTCAAACAGGGGAATTCACCCCTCCACTTT CASSLKQGNSPLHF
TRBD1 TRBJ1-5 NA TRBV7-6 TGTGCCAGCAGCTTAGAGACAGGGGCCCATCAGCCCCAGCATTTT CASSLETGAHQPQHF
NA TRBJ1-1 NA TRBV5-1 TGCGCCAGCAGCTTGCGGTCCGGAACTGAAGCTTTCTTT CASSLRSGTEAFF
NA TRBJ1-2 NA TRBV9 TGTGCCAGCAGAGGGGAACCAGGCTATGGCTACACCTTC CASRGEPGYGYTF
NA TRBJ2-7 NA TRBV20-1 TGCAGTGCTAGAGATCTTGGCGAGCAGTACTTC CSARDLGEQYF
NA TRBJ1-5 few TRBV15 TGTGCCACCGAGCATAGGGGCGACAATCAGCCCCAGCATTTT CATEHRGDNQPQHF
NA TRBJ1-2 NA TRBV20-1 TGCAGTGCTCGGGTAGGGTTTGGCTACACCTTC CSARVGFGYTF
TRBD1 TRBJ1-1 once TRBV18 TGTGCCAGCTCACCACGTCAGGGGGCAACTGAAGCTTTCTTT CASSPRQGATEAFF
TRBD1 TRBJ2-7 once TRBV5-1 TGCGCCAGCAGCCCCGATGGGGGACAGAGTTACGAGCAGTACTTC CASSPDGGQSYEQYF
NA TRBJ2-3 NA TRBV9 TGTGCCAGTAGCGTCAGGGCTTCTGGAGGGACAGATACGCAGTATTTT CASSVRASGGTDTQYF
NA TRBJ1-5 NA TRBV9 TGTGCCAGCAGCGTGGGGGACTTCAATCAGCCCCAGCATTTT CASSVGDFNQPQHF
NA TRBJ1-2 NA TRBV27 TGTGCCAGCAGTTTATCGAAAAGAGATGGCTACACCTTC CASSLSKRDGYTF
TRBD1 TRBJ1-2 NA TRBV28 TGTGCCAGCAGCACAGGGGTTGTTGGCTACACCTTC CASSTGVVGYTF
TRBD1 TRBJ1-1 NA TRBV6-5 TGTGCCAGCAGGCGGACAGGGGTGAACACTGAAGCTTTCTTT CASRRTGVNTEAFF
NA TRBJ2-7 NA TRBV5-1 TGCGCCAGCAGCTTGACAGAAGCCCCCTACGAGCAGTACTTC CASSLTEAPYEQYF
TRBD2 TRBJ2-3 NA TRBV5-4 TGTGCCAGCAGGGGACTAGCGGGGGGCCGGGGTACGCAGTATTTT CASRGLAGGRGTQYF
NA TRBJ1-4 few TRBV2 TGTGCCAGCAACAAGGAGGGGGGAGAAAAACTGTTTTTT CASNKEGGEKLFF
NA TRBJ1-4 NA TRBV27 TGTGCCAGCAGACTTAATGAAAAACTGTTTTTT CASRLNEKLFF
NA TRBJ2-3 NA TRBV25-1 TGTGCCAGCACCGAAGGAGGGGTGGGAGATACGCAGTATTTT CASTEGGVGDTQYF
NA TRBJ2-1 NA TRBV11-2 TGTGCCAGCAGCTTAGACAGGGGAAGCTACAATGAGCAGTTCTTC CASSLDRGSYNEQFF
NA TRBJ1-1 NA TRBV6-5 TGTGCCAGCAGTCAAGGACGAGGCTGGGGCACTGAAGCTTTCTTT CASSQGRGWGTEAFF
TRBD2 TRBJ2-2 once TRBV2 TGTGCCAGCAGTGCCTCTAGCGGGAGGGCCGACGGGGAGCTGTTTTTT CASSASSGRADGELFF
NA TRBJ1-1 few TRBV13 TGTGCCAGCAGCACCAGATTGAACACTGAAGCTTTCTTT CASSTRLNTEAFF
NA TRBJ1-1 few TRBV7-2 TGTGCCAGCAGCTTATATGTTAGGACTGAAGCTTTCTTT CASSLYVRTEAFF
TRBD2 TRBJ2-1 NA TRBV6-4 TGTGCCAGCAGTGAGCGGGGGGGCCACAATGAGCAGTTCTTC CASSERGGHNEQFF
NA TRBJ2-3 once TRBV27 TGTGCCAGCAGGCCCGGGAGACTATTCGATACGCAGTATTTT CASRPGRLFDTQYF
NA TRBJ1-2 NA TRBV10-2 TGCGCCAGCATTAAGGACCCTTCGGAGGACTATGGCTACACCTTC CASIKDPSEDYGYTF
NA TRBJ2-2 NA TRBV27 TGTGCCAGCAGTTTATCGTTAGCGGAGGCTGCGGGGAGCGGGGAGCTGTTTTTT CASSLSLAEAAGSGELFF
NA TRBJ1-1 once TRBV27 TGTGCCAGCAGACGAAGGGGGAGCACTGAAGCTTTCTTT CASRRRGSTEAFF
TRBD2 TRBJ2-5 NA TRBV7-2 TGTGCCAGCAGCTCCGGGACTAGCCCTGAGACCCAGTACTTC CASSSGTSPETQYF
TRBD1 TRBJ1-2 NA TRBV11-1 TGTGCCAGCAGCCTAGAACAGGGGGCCTATGGCTACACCTTC CASSLEQGAYGYTF
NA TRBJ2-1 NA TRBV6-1 TGTGCCAGCAGACTTTGGGGAACGCAGTTCTTC CASRLWGTQFF
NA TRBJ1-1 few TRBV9 TGTGCCAGCAGCGTAGATGGGGGGACCGTGAACACTGAAGCTTTCTTT CASSVDGGTVNTEAFF
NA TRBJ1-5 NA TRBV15 TGTGCCACCAGCAGAGACGCCAAAGGAGATCAGCCCCAGCATTTT CATSRDAKGDQPQHF